Listed below are T cell receptor beta chains from one sample, sequenced in a study of cytomegalovirus exposure and HLA in healthy donors. Sequenced by immunoSEQ multiplex PCR; TCRdb stores in-frame clones only, minus some. The sample lists about 98,000 clones, roughly 87% occurring once. The source material was PBMCs. The receptors here all came from a young man in good health and CMV-seropositive. CDR3s include the opening cysteine and the closing phenylalanine or tryptophan. A D gene is named only where the DNA matches it firmly. Rows may omit the clone size; those that give it use once, few, many or a size class.

j_gene	v_gene	d_gene	abundance	CDR3nt	CDR3aa
TRBJ1-2	TRBV5-4	NA	NA	TGTGCCAGCAGCTCCGGTTTTAACTATGGCTACACCTTC	CASSSGFNYGYTF
TRBJ1-4	TRBV27	NA	few	TGTGCCAGCAGGCGAGCCAAGAGCGGTGGAAATGAAAAACTGTTTTTT	CASRRAKSGGNEKLFF
TRBJ1-1	TRBV6-1	NA	NA	TGTGCCAGCATAGACAGAGAGAAAGCTTTCTTT	CASIDREKAFF
TRBJ2-7	TRBV5-1	TRBD1	NA	TGCGCCAGTTCAACCGGGACAGCCTCCTACGAGCAGTACTTC	CASSTGTASYEQYF
TRBJ2-5	TRBV5-6	TRBD1	NA	TGTGCCAGCAGCTTCTCTGGGGGTGCAGGGGGCGGAGAGACCCAGTACTTC	CASSFSGGAGGGETQYF
TRBJ1-3	TRBV7-9	NA	NA	TGTGCCAGCAGCGGGAGACAGGATCCCTCTGGAAACACCATATATTTT	CASSGRQDPSGNTIYF
TRBJ2-5	TRBV15	NA	many	TGTGCCACCAGCAGAGATAGGGGCGAAGAGACCCAGTACTTC	CATSRDRGEETQYF
TRBJ1-2	TRBV15	NA	NA	TGTGCCACCAGCCGACGACTGGGGCAGGAAGCTAACTATGGCTACACCTTC	CATSRRLGQEANYGYTF
TRBJ2-3	TRBV5-1	TRBD1	NA	TGCGCCAGCAGCAACAGGGGTAAAAGCACAGATACGCAGTATTTT	CASSNRGKSTDTQYF
TRBJ1-3	TRBV11-2	NA	NA	TGTGCCAGCAGCCCCATACGGGAAAGAAACACCATATATTTT	CASSPIRERNTIYF
TRBJ2-1	TRBV11-3	TRBD2	NA	TGTGCCAGCAGCGATCGCCCTAGCGGGGGGAGCGGTGAGCAGTTCTTC	CASSDRPSGGSGEQFF
TRBJ1-5	TRBV4-1	NA	NA	TGCGCCAGCAGCCAAGAATACTATAGCAATCAGCCCCAGCATTTT	CASSQEYYSNQPQHF
TRBJ1-2	TRBV7-2	NA	NA	TGTGCCAGCAGCTTCGGGGGAGGGCTTAACTATGGCTACACCTTC	CASSFGGGLNYGYTF
TRBJ2-1	TRBV29-1	TRBD2	NA	TGCAGCGTCGTACTTGGGCTAGCGGGGGCCAGCTCCTACAATGAGCAGTTCTTC	CSVVLGLAGASSYNEQFF
TRBJ2-7	TRBV7-2	TRBD1	NA	TGTGCCAGCAGCCGACGGACAGGGGTTGCCTACGAGCAGTACTTC	CASSRRTGVAYEQYF
TRBJ2-1	TRBV5-1	TRBD2	NA	TGCGCCAGCAGCTTGGGTCTAGCGGGGGGGATTGAGCAGTTCTTC	CASSLGLAGGIEQFF
TRBJ2-7	TRBV5-1	TRBD2	NA	TGCGCCAGCAGCCCGGGGGGACTAGCGGGAACCCACTACGAGCAGTACTTC	CASSPGGLAGTHYEQYF
TRBJ2-7	TRBV7-9	TRBD2	NA	TGTGCCAGCAGCTTAGCGACTAGCGGGAGGAGCTCCTACGAGCAGTACTTC	CASSLATSGRSSYEQYF
TRBJ2-4	TRBV5-6	TRBD2	NA	TGTGCCAGCAGCTTCCTTACTAGCGGGTTAGCCAAAAACATTCAGTACTTC	CASSFLTSGLAKNIQYF
TRBJ2-1	TRBV11-3	TRBD2	NA	TGTGCCAGCAGCTTGTATTCGGGAGGGATGGACAATGAGCAGTTCTTC	CASSLYSGGMDNEQFF
TRBJ2-2	TRBV6-1	TRBD1	NA	TGTGCCAGCACTCGACAGGGGAACACCGGGGAGCTGTTTTTT	CASTRQGNTGELFF
TRBJ2-7	TRBV7-2	NA	NA	TGTGCCAGCAGCTTGTCCCAGGGGGGCTACGAGCAGTACTTC	CASSLSQGGYEQYF
TRBJ1-2	TRBV9	NA	once	TGTGCCAGCAGCGCATTAGGAGGAGGCCGGGAACTATACGGCTACACCTTC	CASSALGGGRELYGYTF
TRBJ2-1	TRBV29-1	TRBD1	NA	TGCAGCATTGGGACAGGGGGCTCCTACAATGAGCAGTTCTTC	CSIGTGGSYNEQFF
TRBJ2-7	TRBV25-1	TRBD1	NA	TGTGCCAGCAGTGCCCATCAGGGGGACAGAGGGGTCTACGAGCAGTACTTC	CASSAHQGDRGVYEQYF
TRBJ2-7	TRBV7-2	NA	NA	TGTGCCAGCAGCTTAGATCCCGGCTACGAGCAGTACTTC	CASSLDPGYEQYF
TRBJ1-4	TRBV14	NA	NA	TGTGCCAGCAGCCGAGGTACTAATGAAAAACTGTTTTTT	CASSRGTNEKLFF
TRBJ2-1	TRBV4-1	NA	NA	TGCGCCAGCAGCCAAGATACCGGGGCCTACAATGAGCAGTTCTTC	CASSQDTGAYNEQFF
TRBJ2-5	TRBV18	NA	NA	TGTGCCAGCTCACCACCGGAAAGGAGGGAGACCCAGTACTTC	CASSPPERRETQYF
TRBJ2-1	TRBV27	TRBD2	few	TGTGCCAGCAGCCCGACTAGCGGACAATCCTACAATGAGCAGTTCTTC	CASSPTSGQSYNEQFF
TRBJ2-4	TRBV5-6	TRBD1	NA	TGTGCCAGCAGCTTGCGGGACAGGGAGTGGGACTTC	CASSLRDREWDF
TRBJ2-3	TRBV27	NA	NA	TGTGCCAGCAGTTTATATAGCGGCGGAGAAGATACGCAGTATTTT	CASSLYSGGEDTQYF
TRBJ2-2	TRBV18	NA	NA	TGTGCCAGCTCACCCTGGAGCAACACCGGGGAGCTGTTTTTT	CASSPWSNTGELFF
TRBJ2-7	TRBV19	TRBD1	NA	TGTGCCAGTAAGGTGGAGGACAGGACAACCTACGAGCAGTACTTC	CASKVEDRTTYEQYF
TRBJ1-4	TRBV6-1	TRBD1	NA	TGTGCCAGCAGTGAATCGACAGGGGGGGGTAATGAAAAACTGTTTTTT	CASSESTGGGNEKLFF
TRBJ2-7	TRBV7-9	TRBD2	NA	TGTGCCAGCAGCCTGGCCTACCTCGGGGGGGACTACGAGCAGTACTTC	CASSLAYLGGDYEQYF
TRBJ1-2	TRBV18	NA	NA	TGTGCCAGCTCACCAGGACGGGATTTTAACTATGGCTACACCTTC	CASSPGRDFNYGYTF
TRBJ2-3	TRBV23-1	TRBD2	NA	TGCGCCAGCAGTCCGTGGCGGGAGTTCGTAGATACGCAGTATTTT	CASSPWREFVDTQYF
TRBJ2-7	TRBV28	NA	once	TGTGCCAGCAGACTCAACGAGCAGTACTTC	CASRLNEQYF
TRBJ2-3	TRBV7-2	TRBD2	NA	TGTGCCAGCAGTCAAGGTTCTAGCGGGGGCGTCAGGGATACGCAGTATTTT	CASSQGSSGGVRDTQYF
TRBJ1-1	TRBV7-6	NA	NA	TGTGCCAGCAGCTTAGCGAGAGGGCGATATCCAGCTTTCTTT	CASSLARGRYPAFF
TRBJ1-3	TRBV7-9	TRBD1	NA	TGTGCCAGCAGGCCTGACAGGGGCTCTGGAAACACCATATATTTT	CASRPDRGSGNTIYF
TRBJ1-2	TRBV11-2	TRBD1	NA	TGTGCCAGCGGTGACCGGGACAGACTATATGGCTACACCTTC	CASGDRDRLYGYTF
TRBJ1-5	TRBV28	NA	few	TGTGCCAGCACCGAGACTTACAATCAGCCCCAGCATTTT	CASTETYNQPQHF
TRBJ1-5	TRBV5-1	NA	NA	TGCGCCAGCAGCTTGACAGGGAATGGCAATCAGCCCCAGCATTTT	CASSLTGNGNQPQHF
TRBJ2-1	TRBV7-6	TRBD2	NA	TGTGCCAGCAGCTATGGGACTAGCGGAGGCAATGAGCAGTTCTTC	CASSYGTSGGNEQFF
TRBJ1-2	TRBV18	TRBD1	few	TGTGCCAGCTCACCAGAGCTAACCCGGGACAGGGATGGCTACACCTTC	CASSPELTRDRDGYTF
TRBJ2-1	TRBV12-2	NA	NA	TGTGCAAGTGGGAGGGGCAGCTCCTACAATGAGCAGTTCTTC	CASGRGSSYNEQFF
TRBJ1-2	TRBV7-9	TRBD1	NA	TGTGCCAGCAGCTTAGACGTTGGGACAGGGGGTTCTAACTATGGCTACACCTTC	CASSLDVGTGGSNYGYTF
TRBJ2-1	TRBV6-5	NA	NA	TGTGCCAGCAGTCAGAACAATGAGCAGTTCTTC	CASSQNNEQFF
TRBJ2-3	TRBV28	NA	NA	TGTGCCAGCAGTACCAGGGCGGGAAGTACCGCAGATACGCAGTATTTT	CASSTRAGSTADTQYF
TRBJ2-5	TRBV6-5	NA	NA	TGTGCCAGCAGCACACACCCAGAGACCCAGTACTTC	CASSTHPETQYF
TRBJ1-3	TRBV5-1	TRBD1	NA	TGCGCCAGCAGGAGGGACAGCAACTCTGGAAACACCATATATTTT	CASRRDSNSGNTIYF
TRBJ2-3	TRBV19	TRBD2	NA	TGTGCCAGTAGTATGCTCTGGACTAGCGGCAACACAGATACGCAGTATTTT	CASSMLWTSGNTDTQYF
TRBJ2-1	TRBV29-1	TRBD2	NA	TGCAGCGTAAGGACTAGCGCACGGTATGAGCAGTTCTTC	CSVRTSARYEQFF
TRBJ2-7	TRBV6-5	TRBD1	NA	TGTGCCAGCAGGGTTGGGACAGGGGCTCACGAGCAGTACTTC	CASRVGTGAHEQYF
TRBJ1-1	TRBV19	NA	NA	TGTGCCAGTAGTCCTGACAGCCAGAACACTGAAGCTTTCTTT	CASSPDSQNTEAFF